The T cell receptor (beta chain) under discussion was sequenced for a study of identical twins. This clonotype has only a few counts. Template switching added a universal primer binding site, and final cDNA carried unique molecular identifiers. MiXCR was run by TCRdb on the 5' RACE reads, yielding one entry per CDR3 protein. The profile shows about 450,000 distinct CDR3 sequences, approximately 17% of them singletons. CDR1 is DFQATT and CDR2 is SNEGSKA in the germline V gene (reference sequence). Trimming stripped 6 bases from V and 1 base from J, with 13 bases between. This CDR3 spans 14 amino acids.

Sequencing used naive T cells sorted from blood. The chain has TRBV20-1 and TRBJ1-5, with a weak D call TRBD1 (5 bases). The sequence was collected from a man in his fifties in good health. Written as DNA, the CDR3 is TGCAGTGCCACCGGGACGTCAAGCAATCAGCCCCAGCATTTT. This sequence encodes CSATGTSSNQPQHF.